Below are 30 T cell receptor beta chains sequenced from a single sample in a study of T cells in Graves' hyperthyroidism and ophthalmopathy. RNA transcripts served as the template for amplifying TCR beta CDR3 regions. The primer set for the first-round RT-PCR of the TCR CDR3 was HTBI. TCRdb passed the multiplex PCR reads through MiXCR, listing each CDR3 protein once. The profile shows 300,000 to 450,000 distinct CDR3 sequences, roughly 17% of them singletons. The sample comprised blood. Receptors were obtained from a woman in her 30s with Graves' hyperthyroidism that later progressed to Graves' ophthalmopathy.

This clonotype was observed many times. The chain employs TRBV12-3 or TRBV12-4 and TRBJ2-3, with 8 bases aligning to TRBD1. The V and J ends lost 6 bases and 7 bases, in that order; junction bases with no gene match: 6. There are 13 residues in the CDR3. As DNA, the CDR3 is TGTGCCAGCAGAATCGGACAGGGAAATACGCAGTATTTT. This codes for CASRIGQGNTQYF.

This clonotype was detected many times. This chain links TRBV11-2 with TRBJ2-1, with D perhaps TRBD1 (7 bases). CDR3 length: 15 amino acids. The V end lost 5 bases, the J end lost 4 bases, and 15 bases lay between the germline ends. Germline CDR1 reads SGHAT; CDR2 reads FQNNGV. CDR3 loop: CASSLDRAGYNEQFF. The CDR3 DNA follows: TGTGCCAGCAGCCTCGACAGGGCGGGATACAATGAGCAGTTCTTC. Full variable domain (rest looked up from reference TRBV11-2 and TRBJ2-1): EAGVAQSPRYKIIEKRQSVAFWCNPISGHATLYWYQQILGQGPKLLIQFQNNGVVDDSQLPKDRFSAERLKGVDSTLKIQPAKLEDSAVYLCASSLDRAGYNEQFFGPGTRLTVL.

CDR3 bases: TGTGCCAGACTCTCCGGGCCCACAGATACGCAGTATTTT. It yields the protein CARLSGPTDTQYF. The chain recombines TRBV2 with TRBJ2-3; D uncertain. CDR3 length: 13 residues. V was clipped by 9 bases and J by 2 bases, with 12 bases between them. The germline CDR1 and CDR2 sequences are SNHLY and FYNNEI.

This clonotype occurred many times. The gene calls are TRBV20-1 and TRBJ2-1; D not certain. There are 14 residues in the CDR3. Germline V gene sequence: CDR1 DFQATT, CDR2 SNEGSKA (reference sequence). V lost 6 bases and J 4 bases, leaving 16 bases between the germline ends. The CDR3 DNA is TGCAGTGCACCTGGAGTAGTGGGATACAATGAGCAGTTCTTC. Amino acids: CSAPGVVGYNEQFF.

The table lists this clonotype with many counts. This chain uses TRBV3-1 with TRBJ1-2; no definite D call. Germline assignment: CDR1 LGHDT and CDR2 YNNKEL (reference sequence). The CDR3 is 13 residues long. Trimming took off 4 bases at V and 4 bases at J, with 10 bases between the two ends. The CDR3 reads CASSRTVSYGYTF. CDR3 in DNA: TGTGCCAGCAGCCGGACGGTCTCCTATGGCTACACCTTC.

As to this clonotype: A single base separates this from a much larger clone, so it may be a read error. The rearrangement links TRBV3-1 to TRBJ2-3, with TRBD1 matching over 8 bases. Per germline, CDR1 LGHDT and CDR2 YNNKEL (reference sequence). The CDR3 extends over 18 amino acids. For the CDR3, the DNA is TGTGCCAGCAGCCAGTCCCGGGACAGGTCTGGTAGCACATATACGCAGTATTTT. Encoded protein: CASSQSRDRSGSTYTQYF.

At least ten counts were recorded for this clonotype. This chain joins TRBV7-8 and TRBJ2-7; possible D gene TRBD1, 7 bases. Germline values: CDR1 SGHVS, CDR2 FQNEAQ. V shed 0 bases and J shed 3 bases, with 12 bases lying between them. The CDR3 totals 15 residues. Here the CDR3 DNA reads TGTGCCAGCAGCTTAGCGTGGCAGGGGGGCTACGAGCAGTACTTC. Protein product: CASSLAWQGGYEQYF.

Only a few counts were recorded for this clonotype. The chain's CDR3 is CASSYSTNINTGELFF. In nucleotides, the CDR3 is TGTGCCAGCAGTTACTCGACTAACATTAATACCGGGGAGCTGTTTTTT. V is TRBV6-5 and J is TRBJ2-2, with a weak D call TRBD2 (5 bases). Looked up from germline, CDR1 is MNHEY and CDR2 is SVGAGI. The CDR3 runs 16 residues. The V end lost 0 bases, the J end lost 5 bases, and 13 bases lay between the germline ends.

This clonotype was detected many times. This chain connects TRBV11-2 to TRBJ2-1; 8 bases line up with TRBD1. The trim removed 1 base at V and 4 bases at J, leaving 6 bases unmatched. The germline V gene encodes CDR1 SGHAT and CDR2 FQNNGV. The CDR3 is 16 amino acids. In DNA, the CDR3 is TGTGCCAGCAGCTTAGTGGAGACAGGGGTTTACAATGAGCAGTTCTTC. This translates into CASSLVETGVYNEQFF.

This chain uses TRBV20-1 with TRBJ1-1, with 7 bases lining up with TRBD1. The CDR3 has 15 residues. Trimming cost V 0 bases and J 0 bases; bases outside gene matches: 4. Looked up from germline, CDR1 is DFQATT and CDR2 is SNEGSKA (reference sequence). The CDR3 DNA sequence: TGCAGTGCTAGAGAAACCGGGACAGTGAACACTGAAGCTTTCTTT. Translation gives CSARETGTVNTEAFF.

This clonotype was seen only once. The V and J genes are TRBV4-1 and TRBJ2-5, with TRBD2 matching over 10 bases. The CDR3 has 14 amino acids. Germline V CDR1 and CDR2: MGHRA, YSYEKL. The V and J ends lost 2 bases and 3 bases, in that order; junction bases with no gene match: 0. CDR3 in DNA: TGCGCCAGCAGCCAACTAGCGGGGGAAGAGACCCAGTACTTC. Encoded protein: CASSQLAGEETQYF.

This clonotype was counted ten times or more. The chain carries TRBV2 and TRBJ1-6; 7 nucleotides match TRBD1. There are 13 residues in the CDR3. Germline values: CDR1 SNHLY, CDR2 FYNNEI. V shed 6 bases and J 10 bases; nucleotides not matched to a gene: 6. For the CDR3, the DNA is TGTGCCAGCAGCCGGGACAGTAACTCACCCCTCCACTTT. Encoded protein: CASSRDSNSPLHF.

This clonotype was recorded at least ten times. The J gene is TRBJ1-1, the V gene TRBV19; TRBD1 is a possible D gene (6 bases). The V end lost 6 bases, the J end lost 6 bases, and 20 bases lay between the germline ends. In germline, CDR1 is LNHDA, CDR2 SQIVND (reference sequence). The CDR3 spans 15 residues. Here the CDR3 DNA reads TGTGCCAGTAGCGAAAAACAGGGAGGTAATGCTGAAGCTTTCTTT. It encodes CASSEKQGGNAEAFF.

The sample holds many counts of this clonotype. The chain is built from TRBV6-6 and TRBJ1-2; D perhaps matches TRBD1 (5 bases). The V end lost 0 bases, the J end lost 5 bases, and 19 bases lay between the germline ends. Germline V gene data show CDR1 as MNHNY and CDR2 as SVGAGI (reference sequence). The CDR3 consists of 17 residues. CDR3 sequence (DNA): TGTGCCAGCAGTTACTCGAAACAAGGGGCCGGGGGGTATGGCTACACCTTC. Amino acids: CASSYSKQGAGGYGYTF.

V usage is TRBV7-9 and J usage is TRBJ2-1; D remains unclear. The V and J ends lost 6 bases and 4 bases respectively, with 7 bases between them. CDR1 SEHNR and CDR2 FQNEAQ come from the germline V gene (reference sequence). The CDR3 is 12 residues long. DNA for the CDR3: TGTGCCAGCAGACAGATGTACAATGAGCAGTTCTTC. It translates to CASRQMYNEQFF.

This clonotype has ten or more counts. The V and J genes are TRBV27 and TRBJ2-5; D is uncertain. Deletions cut 4 bases from V and 5 bases from J, with 11 bases between. The CDR3 spans 13 residues. The germline CDR1 and CDR2 sequences are MNHEY and SMNVEV (reference sequence). CDR3 loop: CASSSTPRETQYF. For the CDR3, the DNA is TGTGCCAGCAGTTCGACACCCAGGGAGACCCAGTACTTC.

The table lists this clonotype with many counts. V usage is TRBV30 and J usage is TRBJ2-7, with 8 nucleotides matching TRBD2. V was pared by 0 bases and J by 4 bases, with 8 bases of the junction left unmatched. Germline CDR1 and CDR2: GTSNPN and SVGIG (reference sequence). This CDR3 has 15 amino acids. CDR3 DNA sequence: TGTGCCTGGAGTGTACTCGGGGGGGGAAATTACGAGCAGTACTTC. Protein: CAWSVLGGGNYEQYF.

In this sample, this clonotype turned up many times. CDR3: CASSIGLAGETQYF. As DNA, the CDR3 is TGTGCCAGTAGTATAGGACTAGCGGGTGAGACCCAGTACTTC. This chain joins TRBV19 and TRBJ2-5; 10 bases align to TRBD2. The V segment lost 1 base and the J segment 5 bases; nucleotides outside the gene matches: 1. The CDR3 loop spans 14 amino acids. From germline, CDR1 is LNHDA and CDR2 SQIVND (reference sequence). Looking up the rest from reference TRBV19 and TRBJ2-5 gives the full variable domain: DGGITQSPKYLFRKEGQNVTLSCEQNLNHDAMYWYRQDPGQGLRLIYYSQIVNDFQKGDIAEGYSVSREKKESFPLTVTSAQKNPTAFYLCASSIGLAGETQYFGPGTRLLVL.

This clonotype was picked up many times. The rearrangement links TRBV28 to TRBJ1-6, with 7 nucleotides matching TRBD1. Germline values: CDR1 MDHEN, CDR2 SYDVKM. The junction had 5 bases not matched to a gene; V was cut back by 3 bases and J by 6 bases. The CDR3 length is 15 residues. CDR3 loop: CASSFYRGGNSPLHF. Written as DNA, the CDR3 is TGTGCCAGCAGTTTCTACAGGGGAGGTAATTCACCCCTCCACTTT.

The chain recombines TRBV28 with TRBJ1-1; D is perhaps TRBD1 (5 bases). Germline V gene lookup returns CDR1 MDHEN and CDR2 SYDVKM. There are 16 residues in the CDR3. V was shortened by 4 bases and J by 0 bases, with 15 bases between the two germline ends. This chain's CDR3 is CASSYNPRVMNTEAFF. The CDR3 coding sequence is TGTGCCAGCAGTTATAATCCCAGGGTTATGAACACTGAAGCTTTCTTT.

There are a few counts of this clonotype. V gene TRBV3-1 combines with J gene TRBJ2-2; 10 positions agree with TRBD2. Germline V gene lookup returns CDR1 LGHDT and CDR2 YNNKEL (reference sequence). This CDR3 contains 18 residues. V trimming: 0 bases; J trimming: 0 bases; junction bases outside the gene matches: 4. In nucleotides, the CDR3 is TGTGCCAGCAGCCAAGAGGGGACTAGCGACTCGAACACCGGGGAGCTGTTTTTT. It codes for CASSQEGTSDSNTGELFF.

The chain is built from TRBV3-1 and TRBJ2-7; TRBD2 agrees at 9 bases. The CDR3 has 16 amino acids. V trimming: 1 base; J trimming: 6 bases; junction bases outside the gene matches: 10. Germline V gene sequence: CDR1 LGHDT, CDR2 YNNKEL (reference sequence). DNA of the CDR3: TGTGCCAGCAGCCAAGTGGTGGAAGCGGGGGGCGTCGAGCAGTACTTC. It translates to CASSQVVEAGGVEQYF.

In its sample, this clonotype was seen many times. The chain joins TRBV2 to TRBJ2-1; D not certain. Germline loops: CDR1 SNHLY, CDR2 FYNNEI. This CDR3 is 14 amino acids long. With 3 bases removed from V and 2 bases from J, the gap between germline ends came to 8 bases. DNA of the CDR3: TGTGCCAGCAGTGACGAGGATACCTACAATGAGCAGTTCTTC. Translation: CASSDEDTYNEQFF. The full variable domain, rest sourced from reference TRBV2 and TRBJ2-1, is EPEVTQTPSHQVTQMGQEVILRCVPISNHLYFYWYRQILGQKVEFLVSFYNNEISEKSEIFDDQFSVERPDGSNFTLKIRSTKLEDSAMYFCASSDEDTYNEQFFGPGTRLTVL.

On this clonotype: This could be a read error, since a much larger clone is one nucleotide away. The chain couples TRBV28 to TRBJ1-1; D possibly corresponds to TRBD1 (5 bases). Germline assignment: CDR1 MDHEN and CDR2 SYDVKM. The CDR3 sequence is 15 residues long. CDR3 sequence (DNA): TGTACCAGCAGTTCCCATGACAGCACGAACACTGAAGCTTTCTTT. Its protein product is CTSSSHDSTNTEAFF.

The rearrangement joins TRBV29-1 to TRBJ1-3; perhaps TRBD1 as D (6 bases). The length of the CDR3 is 14 residues. Per germline, CDR1 SQVTM and CDR2 ANQGSEA. The V gene lost 6 bases and the J gene lost 0 bases, with 12 bases spanning the gap. In DNA, the CDR3 is TGCAGCGTACAGGGTACTAACTCTGGAAACACCATATATTTT. Protein: CSVQGTNSGNTIYF.

In this sample, this clonotype turned up many times. An end of the junction does not agree with germline; a read error may underlie this. The J gene is TRBJ1-4, the V gene TRBV4-2; 8 positions match TRBD1. CDR1 is LGHNA and CDR2 is YNFKEQ in the germline V gene. CDR3 size: 14 residues. CDR3 in amino acids: CASSEDRGGEKLFF. CDR3 bases: TGTGCCAGCAGCGAAGACAGGGGAGGAGAAAAACTGTTTTTT.

This chain connects TRBV9 to TRBJ2-3, with 8 positions matching TRBD1. The CDR3 is 16 residues long. Trimming removed 0 bases from V and 1 base from J; junction bases left unmatched: 4. Germline assignment: CDR1 SGDLS and CDR2 YYNGEE. The CDR3: CASSVASGGRTDTQYF. The DNA for the CDR3 is TGTGCCAGCAGCGTAGCTTCAGGGGGCCGCACAGATACGCAGTATTTT. Based on the CDR3 plus reference TRBV9 and TRBJ2-3, the full variable domain is DSGVTQTPKHLITATGQRVTLRCSPRSGDLSVYWYQQSLDQGLQFLIQYYNGEERAKGNILERFSAQQFPDLHSELNLSSLELGDSALYFCASSVASGGRTDTQYFGPGTRLTVL.

The genes are TRBV2 and TRBJ1-5; 9 bases line up with TRBD1. Unmatched junction bases numbered 5, after V lost 4 bases and J lost 4 bases. The CDR3 runs 15 residues. Germline loops: CDR1 SNHLY, CDR2 FYNNEI. CDR3 loop: CASSGRTGVNQPQHF. The CDR3 coding sequence is TGTGCCAGCAGTGGGAGGACAGGGGTAAATCAGCCCCAGCATTTT.

In its sample, this clonotype was seen many times. V and J are TRBV2 and TRBJ2-7; 12 bases line up with TRBD2. CDR3 length: 20 amino acids. Per germline, CDR1 SNHLY and CDR2 FYNNEI. V lost 8 bases, J lost 6 bases, and 26 bases stayed unmatched. CDR3 loop: CASRTGLDGLAGTYFIEQYF. For the CDR3, the DNA is TGTGCCAGCCGGACGGGACTGGACGGACTAGCGGGAACTTACTTTATCGAGCAGTACTTC. Together with reference TRBV2 and TRBJ2-7, the CDR3 gives the full variable domain: EPEVTQTPSHQVTQMGQEVILRCVPISNHLYFYWYRQILGQKVEFLVSFYNNEISEKSEIFDDQFSVERPDGSNFTLKIRSTKLEDSAMYFCASRTGLDGLAGTYFIEQYFGPGTRLTVT.

The CDR3 sequence: CASSVEEYGYGYTF. Written as DNA, the CDR3 is TGTGCCAGCAGCGTAGAGGAGTACGGCTATGGCTACACCTTC. The chain employs TRBV9 and TRBJ1-2; D unclear. The V gene's germline CDR1 is SGDLS and CDR2 YYNGEE. The germline V and J ends were trimmed by 0 bases and 4 bases, with 10 bases remaining between them. The CDR3 has 14 residues.